The next 4 T cell receptor beta chains were all read from a single sample in a study of Graves' ophthalmopathy and Graves' hyperthyroidism. Transcripts of RNA were the source for amplifying TCR beta CDR3 regions. Second-round multiplex PCR came after first-round RT-PCR with HTBI primers. TCRdb ran MiXCR on the multiplex PCR reads and lists one entry per CDR3 protein. The repertoire holds about 14,000 distinct CDR3 sequences, approximately 53% seen once, with roughly 50% in the top ten. Sequenced material: peripheral blood. These receptors were obtained from a woman aged 25 to 39 with Graves' ophthalmopathy.

The sample holds many counts of this clonotype. The rearrangement joins TRBV6-5 to TRBJ2-5; D might be TRBD2 (5 bases). The germline V gene encodes CDR1 MNHEY and CDR2 SVGAGI. The ends were cut back, 4 bases at V and 0 bases at J, with 9 bases in the middle. CDR3 length: 14 residues. CDR3 bases: TGTGCCAGCAGTTTCACGGGGTACCAAGAGACCCAGTACTTC. Residues: CASSFTGYQETQYF.

The chain is built from TRBV20-1 and TRBJ2-7; TRBD1 aligns across 8 bases. The CDR3 spans 12 residues. The junction had 3 bases not matched to a gene; V was cut back by 6 bases and J by 2 bases. Germline CDR1 DFQATT, CDR2 SNEGSKA (reference sequence). The CDR3 DNA reads TGCAGTGCCTCGGACAGGGCCTACGAGCAGTACTTC. This translates into CSASDRAYEQYF.

The table lists this clonotype with a count of one. A much larger clone lies a single base off, so this may be a read error. This chain links TRBV7-6 with TRBJ2-3; tentative D call: TRBD2 (5 bases). Germline assignment: CDR1 SGHVS and CDR2 FNYEAQ. The CDR3 is 13 amino acids. In DNA, the CDR3 is TGTGCCGGCAGCCTCACCTCGGGGTCTACGCAGTATTTT. It specifies CAGSLTSGSTQYF. The full variable domain, with the rest looked up from reference TRBV7-6 and TRBJ2-3, is GAGVSQSPRYKVTKRGQDVALRCDPISGHVSLYWYRQALGQGPEFLTYFNYEAQQDKSGLPNDRFSAERPEGSISTLTIQRTEQRDSAMYRCAGSLTSGSTQYFGPGTRLTVL.

This clonotype was counted ten times or more. This may be a read error: a much more frequent sequence differs by one nucleotide. The genes are TRBV30 and TRBJ2-5; TRBD2 agrees at 8 bases. Losses at the gene ends were 8 bases for V and 4 bases for J; bases not matched to a gene: 15. Per germline, CDR1 GTSNPN and CDR2 SVGIG (reference sequence). The CDR3 totals 15 residues. The CDR3 loop reads CAGLGGAGVAETQYF. CDR3 nucleotide sequence: TGTGCCGGGCTGGGCGGAGCGGGAGTTGCAGAGACCCAGTACTTC.